The 15 T cell receptor beta chains below come from one sample, sequenced in a study of CD8+ T cells in alopecia areata (dated by TCRdb to 2017 to 2018). Libraries were constructed by the immunoSEQ multiplex PCR assay. To provide template for TCR sequencing, every sample had RNA extracted and reverse transcribed into cDNA. TCRdb carries this immuneACCESS record with in-frame sequences only. Its versions omit some clonotypes, under half of them owing to an unresolved V gene in the studies checked, with the rest unexplained. The sample table shows 90,000 to 100,000 clones, and 35% to 45% are seen once. The leading ten clones occupy approximately 1.2% of the sample. Material: CD4+ T cells sorted from blood. Source of these receptors: a human donor with alopecia areata.

The chain links TRBV2 to TRBJ1-1; D gene unclear. Germline CDR1 is SNHLY and CDR2 is FYNNEI. This CDR3 region has 12 residues. Trimming cost V 9 bases and J 3 bases, with 11 bases left between them. The CDR3 sequence is CASVLEYTEAFF. The DNA of the CDR3 is TGTGCCAGTGTGTTGGAGTACACTGAAGCTTTCTTT.

J is TRBJ2-5 and V is TRBV7-2; no definite D call. V lost 1 base, J lost 5 bases, and 14 bases lay in between. The germline CDR1 and CDR2 sequences are SGHTA and FQGNSA. The CDR3 has 15 amino acids. The CDR3 sequence: CASSLDYSRTETQYF. The DNA of the CDR3 is TGTGCCAGCAGCTTAGATTACAGTCGAACGGAGACCCAGTACTTC.

This chain links TRBV5-1 with TRBJ2-4; D gene uncertain. V was cut by 4 bases and J by 5 bases, with 13 bases left in between. CDR3 length: 14 residues. Germline CDR1 SGHRS, CDR2 YFSETQ. The CDR3 bases are TGCGCCAGCAGCCCCAACCAGGTCCAAAACATTCAGTACTTC. Protein: CASSPNQVQNIQYF.

This chain uses TRBV30 with TRBJ2-3; D not certain. Germline CDR1 is GTSNPN and CDR2 is SVGIG (reference sequence). The CDR3 totals 18 residues. Trimming pared 0 bases from V and 2 bases from J, leaving 21 bases between. This chain's CDR3 is CAWSVSGRTRSSTDTQYF. DNA for the CDR3: TGTGCCTGGAGTGTTTCGGGCCGGACCCGCTCTTCCACAGATACGCAGTATTTT.

This clone was picked up a small number of times. This sample includes further DNA sequences coding for the same CDR3. The chain has TRBV5-1 and TRBJ1-1, with unresolved D. CDR3 length: 13 residues. Trimming removed 0 bases from V and 1 base from J, with 4 bases in between. Germline V gene lookup returns CDR1 SGHRS and CDR2 YFSETQ. The CDR3 nucleotides are TGCGCCAGCAGCTTGGCAGGGAACACTGAAGCTTTCTTT. Translated: CASSLAGNTEAFF.

This clone was observed a few times. The chain employs TRBV2 and TRBJ2-7, with a weak D call TRBD2 (6 bases). The ends were cut back, 7 bases at V and 0 bases at J, with 22 bases in the middle. The germline V gene encodes CDR1 SNHLY and CDR2 FYNNEI. The CDR3 is made up of 17 amino acids. The CDR3, as DNA: TGTGCCAGCATGGTCAGGGCGGGAATCTTATACTCCTACGAGCAGTACTTC. It translates to CASMVRAGILYSYEQYF. Using reference TRBV2 and TRBJ2-7 for the parts outside the CDR3, the full variable domain is EPEVTQTPSHQVTQMGQEVILRCVPISNHLYFYWYRQILGQKVEFLVSFYNNEISEKSEIFDDQFSVERPDGSNFTLKIRSTKLEDSAMYFCASMVRAGILYSYEQYFGPGTRLTVT.

The genes are TRBV7-9 and TRBJ2-3; TRBD1 matches 12 bases. Trimming at V came to 5 bases and at J to 5 bases, leaving 5 bases not matched to a gene. This CDR3 is 15 amino acids long. CDR1 is SEHNR, CDR2 FQNEAQ, per germline (reference sequence). In DNA form, the CDR3 reads TGTGCCAGCAGCCCGGGACAGGGGGCGCAAGATACGCAGTATTTT. This codes for CASSPGQGAQDTQYF.

The chain links TRBV6-5 to TRBJ2-5, with D unresolved. Germline CDR1 is MNHEY and CDR2 is SVGAGI. CDR3 length: 12 residues. Trimming removed 5 bases at V and 5 bases at J, with 9 bases between. CDR3 loop: CASSAEWETQYF. Here the CDR3 DNA reads TGTGCCAGCAGTGCAGAGTGGGAGACCCAGTACTTC.

The chain recombines TRBV7-2 with TRBJ2-4, with D perhaps TRBD2 (7 bases). The CDR3 is 13 residues long. From germline, CDR1 is SGHTA and CDR2 FQGNSA. V was cut by 2 bases and J by 10 bases, with 12 bases left in between. The CDR3 region is CASSLNREGIQYF. CDR3 DNA: TGTGCCAGCAGCTTAAACAGGGAGGGTATTCAGTACTTC.

This clone has more than one count but fewer than ten. The rearrangement uses TRBV5-1 and TRBJ2-5, with TRBD1 identical over 11 bases. CDR3 length equals 17 residues. Trimming at V came to 4 bases and at J to 1 base, leaving 9 bases not matched to a gene. Per the germline V gene, CDR1 is SGHRS and CDR2 is YFSETQ. The DNA for the CDR3 is TGCGCCAGCAGCGCAGGACAGGGGGCGGTGTTCCAAGAGACCCAGTACTTC. Its protein is CASSAGQGAVFQETQYF.

This chain links TRBV6-1 with TRBJ2-5; D tentatively reads TRBD1 or TRBD2 (5 bases each). Trimming shortened V by 4 bases and J by 9 bases, and 24 bases separated the two germline ends. Germline V gene data show CDR1 as MNHNS and CDR2 as SASEGT. The CDR3 totals 16 residues. Here the CDR3 DNA reads TGTGCCAGCAGTGGCCAACTCCGGGACCCCCCCAGGGCCCAGTACTTC. It encodes CASSGQLRDPPRAQYF.

The chain links TRBV4-3 to TRBJ2-5, with D possibly TRBD1 on 5 matching bases. This CDR3 is 13 amino acids long. V lost 2 bases, J lost 3 bases, and 7 bases lay in between. CDR1 is LGHNA and CDR2 is YSLEER in the germline V gene. For the CDR3, the DNA is TGCGCCAGCAGCCAACCACAGGAAGAGACCCAGTACTTC. Its translation is CASSQPQEETQYF.

This clone was seen only a few times. This sequence joins TRBV30 and TRBJ2-7; the match to TRBD1 covers 7 bases. The V and J ends lost 4 bases and 3 bases, in that order; junction bases with no gene match: 15. This CDR3 region has 16 residues. Germline CDR1 reads GTSNPN; CDR2 reads SVGIG (reference sequence). CDR3 DNA: TGTGCCTGGAAACCTAAAAGAGGGACAGAGGTCTACGAGCAGTACTTC. This sequence encodes CAWKPKRGTEVYEQYF.

V gene TRBV30 combines with J gene TRBJ1-1; no clear D gene. The CDR3 runs to 11 residues. V lost 5 bases to trimming and J lost 10 bases, with 14 bases between them. CDR1 is GTSNPN and CDR2 is SVGIG in the germline V gene (reference sequence). CDR3 protein: CAWGRSLGAFF. The CDR3 DNA sequence: TGTGCCTGGGGACGTAGCTTGGGAGCTTTCTTT.

The CDR3 nucleotides are TGCGCCAGCAGGCCCGACCCGGAAAATGAGCAGTTCTTC. It specifies CASRPDPENEQFF. This chain connects TRBV5-1 to TRBJ2-1; the D is unclear. Germline assignment: CDR1 SGHRS and CDR2 YFSETQ. The CDR3 runs 13 residues. The germline V and J ends were trimmed by 5 bases and 7 bases, with 13 bases remaining between them.